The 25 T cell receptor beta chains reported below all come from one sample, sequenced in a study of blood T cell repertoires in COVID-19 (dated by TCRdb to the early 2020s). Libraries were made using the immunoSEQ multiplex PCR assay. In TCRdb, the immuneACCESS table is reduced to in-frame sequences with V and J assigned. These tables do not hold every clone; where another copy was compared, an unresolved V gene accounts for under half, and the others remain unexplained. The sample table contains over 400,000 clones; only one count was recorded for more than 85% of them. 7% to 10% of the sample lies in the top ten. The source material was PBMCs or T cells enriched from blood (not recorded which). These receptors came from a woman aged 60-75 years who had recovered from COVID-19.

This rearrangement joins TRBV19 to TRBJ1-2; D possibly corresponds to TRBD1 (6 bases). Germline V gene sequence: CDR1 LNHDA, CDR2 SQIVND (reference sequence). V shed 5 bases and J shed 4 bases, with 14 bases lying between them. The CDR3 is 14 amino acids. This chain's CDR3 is CASSLRTEGYGYTF. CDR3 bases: TGTGCCAGTAGTCTAAGGACAGAGGGCTATGGCTACACCTTC.

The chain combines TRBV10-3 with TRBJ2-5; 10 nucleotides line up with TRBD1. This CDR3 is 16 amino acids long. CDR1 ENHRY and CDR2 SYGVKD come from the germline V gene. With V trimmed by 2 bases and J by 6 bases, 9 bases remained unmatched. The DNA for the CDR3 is TGTGCCATCAGTGAGGAGACAGGGGGCATTGGAAAGACCCAGTACTTC. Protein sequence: CAISEETGGIGKTQYF.

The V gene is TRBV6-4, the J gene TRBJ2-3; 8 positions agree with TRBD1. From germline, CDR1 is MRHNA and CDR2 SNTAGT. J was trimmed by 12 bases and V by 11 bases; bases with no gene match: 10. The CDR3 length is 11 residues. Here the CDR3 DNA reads TGTGCCTTACCCAACGGACAGGGCCAGTATTTT. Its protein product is CALPNGQGQYF.

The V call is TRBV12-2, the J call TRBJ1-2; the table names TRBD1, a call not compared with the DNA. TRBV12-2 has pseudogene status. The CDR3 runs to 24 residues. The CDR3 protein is CASRSDGTGPRKRPSAKLNYGYTF. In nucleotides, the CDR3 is TGTGCAAGTCGCTCTGACGGGACAGGCCCGCGTAAACGGCCCTCCGCGAAGCTTAACTATGGCTACACCTTC.

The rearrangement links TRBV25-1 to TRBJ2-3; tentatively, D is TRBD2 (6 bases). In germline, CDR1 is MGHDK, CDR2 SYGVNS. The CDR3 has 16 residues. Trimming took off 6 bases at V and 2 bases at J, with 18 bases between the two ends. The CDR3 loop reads CASSRGGAKFTDTQYF. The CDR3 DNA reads TGTGCCAGCAGCCGCGGAGGGGCCAAGTTCACAGATACGCAGTATTTT.

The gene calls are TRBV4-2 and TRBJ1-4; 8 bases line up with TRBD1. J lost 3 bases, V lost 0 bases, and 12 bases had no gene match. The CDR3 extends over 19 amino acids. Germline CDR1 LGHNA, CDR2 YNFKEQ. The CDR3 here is CASSQDAGQVGTSNEKLFF. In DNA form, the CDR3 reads TGTGCCAGCAGCCAAGACGCGGGACAGGTCGGAACATCTAATGAAAAACTGTTTTTT.

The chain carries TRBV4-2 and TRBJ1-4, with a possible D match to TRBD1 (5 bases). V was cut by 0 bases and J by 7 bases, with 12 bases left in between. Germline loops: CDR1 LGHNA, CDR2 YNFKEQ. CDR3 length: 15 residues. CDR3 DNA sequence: TGTGCCAGCAGCCAAGAGTCGATCAGGGTTGAAAAACTGTTTTTT. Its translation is CASSQESIRVEKLFF.

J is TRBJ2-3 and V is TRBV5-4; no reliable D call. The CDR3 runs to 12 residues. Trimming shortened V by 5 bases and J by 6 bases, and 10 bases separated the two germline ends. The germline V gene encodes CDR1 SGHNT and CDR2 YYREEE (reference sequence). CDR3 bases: TGTGCCAGCAGGACCCCCGGGGATACGCAGTATTTT. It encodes CASRTPGDTQYF.

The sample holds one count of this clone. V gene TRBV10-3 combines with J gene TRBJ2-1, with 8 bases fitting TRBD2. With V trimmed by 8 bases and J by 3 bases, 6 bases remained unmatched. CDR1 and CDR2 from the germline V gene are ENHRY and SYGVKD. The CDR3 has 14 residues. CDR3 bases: TGTGCCATCTGGACGGGGGGGGGCTACAATGAGCAGTTCTTC. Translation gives CAIWTGGGYNEQFF.

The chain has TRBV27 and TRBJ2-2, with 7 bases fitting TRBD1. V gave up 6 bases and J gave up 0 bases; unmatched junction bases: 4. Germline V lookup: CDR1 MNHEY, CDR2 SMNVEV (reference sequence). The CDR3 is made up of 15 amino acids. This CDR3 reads CASSLQGPNTGELFF. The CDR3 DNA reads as TGTGCCAGCAGCCTACAGGGGCCGAACACCGGGGAGCTGTTTTTT.

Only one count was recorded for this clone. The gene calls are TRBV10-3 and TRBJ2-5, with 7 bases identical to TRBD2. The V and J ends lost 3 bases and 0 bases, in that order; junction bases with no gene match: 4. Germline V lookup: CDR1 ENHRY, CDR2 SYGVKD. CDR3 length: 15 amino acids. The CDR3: CAISEPAGYQETQYF. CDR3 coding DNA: TGTGCCATCAGTGAACCAGCGGGGTACCAAGAGACCCAGTACTTC.

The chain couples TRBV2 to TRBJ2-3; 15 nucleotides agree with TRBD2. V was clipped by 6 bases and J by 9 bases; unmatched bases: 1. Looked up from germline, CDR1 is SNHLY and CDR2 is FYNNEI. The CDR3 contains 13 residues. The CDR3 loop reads CASSGTSGGTQYF. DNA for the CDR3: TGTGCCAGCAGCGGGACTAGCGGGGGGACGCAGTATTTT.

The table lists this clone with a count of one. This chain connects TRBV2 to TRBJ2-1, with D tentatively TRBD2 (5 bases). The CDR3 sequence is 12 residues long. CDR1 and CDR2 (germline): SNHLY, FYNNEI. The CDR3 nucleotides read TGTGCGGGAGCGACCTCCTACAATGAGCAGTTCTTC. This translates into CAGATSYNEQFF.

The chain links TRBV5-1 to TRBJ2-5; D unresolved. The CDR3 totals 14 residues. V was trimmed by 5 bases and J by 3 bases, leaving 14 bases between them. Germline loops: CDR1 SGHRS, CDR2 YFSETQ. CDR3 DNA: TGCGCCAGCAGGGTTTCGGTCGAAAAAGAGACCCAGTACTTC. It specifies CASRVSVEKETQYF.

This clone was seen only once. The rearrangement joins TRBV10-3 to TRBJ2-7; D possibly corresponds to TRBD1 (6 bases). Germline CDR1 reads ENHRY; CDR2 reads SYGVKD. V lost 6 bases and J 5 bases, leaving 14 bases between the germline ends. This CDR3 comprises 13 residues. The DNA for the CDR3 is TGTGCCATCAGGCAATTACAGGGTAACGAGCAGTACTTC. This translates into CAIRQLQGNEQYF.

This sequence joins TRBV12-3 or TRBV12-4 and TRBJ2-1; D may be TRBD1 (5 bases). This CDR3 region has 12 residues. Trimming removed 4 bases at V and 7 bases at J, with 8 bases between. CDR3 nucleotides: TGTGCCAGCAGTTCCAGGGCTAATGAGCAGTTCTTC. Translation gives CASSSRANEQFF.

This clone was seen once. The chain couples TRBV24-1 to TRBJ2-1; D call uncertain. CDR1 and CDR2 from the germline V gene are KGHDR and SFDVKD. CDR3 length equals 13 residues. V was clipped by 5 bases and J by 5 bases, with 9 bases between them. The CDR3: CATSGPEDNEQFF. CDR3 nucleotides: TGTGCCACCAGTGGGCCAGAGGACAATGAGCAGTTCTTC.

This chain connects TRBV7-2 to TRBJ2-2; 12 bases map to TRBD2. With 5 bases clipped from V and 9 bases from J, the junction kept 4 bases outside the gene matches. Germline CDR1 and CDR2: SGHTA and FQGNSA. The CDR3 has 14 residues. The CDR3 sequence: CASSPGLAGRELFF. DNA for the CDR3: TGTGCCAGCAGCCCGGGACTAGCGGGCCGGGAGCTGTTTTTT. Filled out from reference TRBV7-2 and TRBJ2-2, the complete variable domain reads GAGVSQSPSNKVTEKGKDVELRCDPISGHTALYWYRQSLGQGLEFLIYFQGNSAPDKSGLPSDRFSAERTGGSVSTLTIQRTQQEDSAVYLCASSPGLAGRELFFGEGSRLTVL.

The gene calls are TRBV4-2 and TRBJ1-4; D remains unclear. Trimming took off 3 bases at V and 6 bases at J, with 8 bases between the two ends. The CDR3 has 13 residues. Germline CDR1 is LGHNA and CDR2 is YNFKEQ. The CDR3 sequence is CASSQDGDEKLFF. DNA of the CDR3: TGTGCCAGCAGCCAGGACGGGGATGAAAAACTGTTTTTT.

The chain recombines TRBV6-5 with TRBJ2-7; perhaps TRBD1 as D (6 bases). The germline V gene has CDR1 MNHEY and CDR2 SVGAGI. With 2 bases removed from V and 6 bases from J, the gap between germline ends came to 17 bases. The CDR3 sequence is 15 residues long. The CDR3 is CASSYRATGHGEQYF. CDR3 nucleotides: TGTGCCAGCAGTTACCGAGCGACAGGACACGGCGAGCAGTACTTC.

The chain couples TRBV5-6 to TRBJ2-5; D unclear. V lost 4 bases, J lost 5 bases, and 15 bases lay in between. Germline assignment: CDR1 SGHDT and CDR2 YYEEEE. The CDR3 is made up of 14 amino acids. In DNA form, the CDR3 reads TGTGCCAGCAGCCACCCGGATGGGCAGGAGACCCAGTACTTC. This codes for CASSHPDGQETQYF.

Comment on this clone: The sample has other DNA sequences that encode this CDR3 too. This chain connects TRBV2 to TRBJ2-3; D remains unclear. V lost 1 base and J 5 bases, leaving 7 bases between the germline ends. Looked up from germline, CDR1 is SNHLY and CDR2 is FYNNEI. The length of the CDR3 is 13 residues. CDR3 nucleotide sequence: TGTGCCAGCAGTGAAGGGGCCGGAGATACGCAGTATTTT. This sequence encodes CASSEGAGDTQYF. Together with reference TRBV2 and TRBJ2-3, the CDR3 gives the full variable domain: EPEVTQTPSHQVTQMGQEVILRCVPISNHLYFYWYRQILGQKVEFLVSFYNNEISEKSEIFDDQFSVERPDGSNFTLKIRSTKLEDSAMYFCASSEGAGDTQYFGPGTRLTVL.

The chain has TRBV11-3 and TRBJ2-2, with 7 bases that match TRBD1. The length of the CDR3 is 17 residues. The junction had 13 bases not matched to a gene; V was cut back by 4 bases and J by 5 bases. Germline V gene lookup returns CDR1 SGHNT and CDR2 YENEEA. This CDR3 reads CASSSISGTVRTGELFF. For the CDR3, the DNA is TGTGCCAGCAGCTCCATTTCCGGGACAGTAAGGACCGGGGAGCTGTTTTTT. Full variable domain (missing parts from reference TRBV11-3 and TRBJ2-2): EAGVVQSPRYKIIEKKQPVAFWCNPISGHNTLYWYLQNLGQGPELLIRYENEEAVDDSQLPKDRFSAERLKGVDSTLKIQPAELGDSAVYLCASSSISGTVRTGELFFGEGSRLTVL.

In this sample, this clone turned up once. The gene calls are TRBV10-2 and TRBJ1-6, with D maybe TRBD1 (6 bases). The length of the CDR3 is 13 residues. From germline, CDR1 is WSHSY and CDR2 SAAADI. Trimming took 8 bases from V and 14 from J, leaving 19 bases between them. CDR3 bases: TGCGCCAGCGGGCTTGGACAGCACGGCACCCTCCACTTT. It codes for CASGLGQHGTLHF.

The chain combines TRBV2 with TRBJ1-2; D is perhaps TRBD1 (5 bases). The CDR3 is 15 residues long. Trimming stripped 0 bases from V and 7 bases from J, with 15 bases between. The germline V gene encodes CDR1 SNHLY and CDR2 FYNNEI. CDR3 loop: CASSEATGHPGGYTF. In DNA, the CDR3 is TGTGCCAGCAGTGAAGCTACAGGTCACCCTGGTGGCTACACCTTC. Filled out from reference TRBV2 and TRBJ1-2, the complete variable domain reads EPEVTQTPSHQVTQMGQEVILRCVPISNHLYFYWYRQILGQKVEFLVSFYNNEISEKSEIFDDQFSVERPDGSNFTLKIRSTKLEDSAMYFCASSEATGHPGGYTFGSGTRLTVV.